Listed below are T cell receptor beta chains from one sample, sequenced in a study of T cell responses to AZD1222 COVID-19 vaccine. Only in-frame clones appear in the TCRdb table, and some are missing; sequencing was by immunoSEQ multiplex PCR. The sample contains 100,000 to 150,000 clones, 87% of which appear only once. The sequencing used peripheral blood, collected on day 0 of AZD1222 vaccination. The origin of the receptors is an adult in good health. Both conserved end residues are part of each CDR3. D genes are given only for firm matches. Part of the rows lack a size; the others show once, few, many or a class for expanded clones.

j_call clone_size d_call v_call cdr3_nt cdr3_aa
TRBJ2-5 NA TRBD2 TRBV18 TGTGCCAGCTCACCATTCCCTAGCGGGAGGCAAGAGACCCAGTACTTC CASSPFPSGRQETQYF
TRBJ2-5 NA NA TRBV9 TGTGCCAGCAGCGTTCGGGATCAAGAGACCCAGTACTTC CASSVRDQETQYF
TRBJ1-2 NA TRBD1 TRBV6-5 TGTGCCAGCAGTTGGGACAGGGATTATGGCTACACCTTC CASSWDRDYGYTF
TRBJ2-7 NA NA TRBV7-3 TGTGCCAGCAGCCCAGGCAGACTAGTAGGCGAGCAGTACTTC CASSPGRLVGEQYF
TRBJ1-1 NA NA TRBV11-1 TGTGCCAGCAGCTTCGGCAGCCATGAAGCTTTCTTT CASSFGSHEAFF
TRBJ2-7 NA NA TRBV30 TGTGCCTGGAGTGTAATCGATTATGAGCAGTACTTC CAWSVIDYEQYF
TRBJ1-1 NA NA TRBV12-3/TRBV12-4 TGTGCCAGCAGTTTCTCCCCCGCTGAAGCTTTCTTT CASSFSPAEAFF
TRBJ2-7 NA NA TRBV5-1 TGCGCCAGCAGCTTGGAAGTCGGGACACGGTTTTCCGAGCAGTACTTC CASSLEVGTRFSEQYF
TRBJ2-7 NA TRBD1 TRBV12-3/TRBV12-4 TGTGCCAGCAGTCCCAGGGGGCAGGTCGAGCAGTACTTC CASSPRGQVEQYF
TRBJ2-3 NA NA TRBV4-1 TGCGCCAGCAGCCAAGTAAGAGATCCTCTGTTAATCACAGATACGCAGTATTTT CASSQVRDPLLITDTQYF
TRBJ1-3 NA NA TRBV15 TGTGCCACCAGCAGCACAGGTTTGGGAAACACCATATATTTT CATSSTGLGNTIYF
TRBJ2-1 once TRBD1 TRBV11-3 TGTGCCAGCAGCTTAGTAGTAGGGACAGGGGCGGGGGTTGAGCAGTTCTTC CASSLVVGTGAGVEQFF
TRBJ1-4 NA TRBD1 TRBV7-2 TGTGCCAGCAGCACAAACAGGGGTACTAATGAAAAACTGTTTTTT CASSTNRGTNEKLFF
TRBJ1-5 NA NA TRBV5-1 TGCGCCAGCAGCTTGGAGGGGCTGGGTGGCCATCAGCCCCAGCATTTT CASSLEGLGGHQPQHF
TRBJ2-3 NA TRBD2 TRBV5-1 TGCGCCAGCAGCTTGGGGGCTAGCGGGCTCAGCACAGATACGCAGTATTTT CASSLGASGLSTDTQYF
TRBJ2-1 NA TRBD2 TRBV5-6 TGTGCCAGCAGCTTGGAACTAGCGGGAGGTGGGGAGCAGTTCTTC CASSLELAGGGEQFF
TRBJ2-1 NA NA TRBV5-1 TGCGCCAGCAGCTTCCAGGGGGGGAATGAGCAGTTCTTC CASSFQGGNEQFF
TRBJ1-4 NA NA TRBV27 TGTGCCAGCAGTTTAGATGGGGCTCCGGGTGAAAAACTGTTTTTT CASSLDGAPGEKLFF
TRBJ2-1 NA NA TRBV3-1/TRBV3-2 TGTGCCAGCAGCCCCTACTCCTACAATGAGCAGTTCTTC CASSPYSYNEQFF
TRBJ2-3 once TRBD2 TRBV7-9 TGTGCCAGCAGCTTAGGAGCGAGCGGGGGGATTTCAGGGGATACGCAGTATTTT CASSLGASGGISGDTQYF
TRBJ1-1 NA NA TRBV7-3 TGTGCCAGCAGCTTTGGGGGGATGGAAGCTTTCTTT CASSFGGMEAFF
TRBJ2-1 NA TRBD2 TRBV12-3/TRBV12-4 TGTGCCAGCAGCCAAACTAGCGGTGAGCAGTTCTTC CASSQTSGEQFF
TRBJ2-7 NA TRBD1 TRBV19 TGTGCCAGTAGTATTCGGGGACAGGGGAACTACGAGCAGTACTTC CASSIRGQGNYEQYF
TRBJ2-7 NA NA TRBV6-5 TGTGCCAGCAGTACGACAGGATCATACGAGCAGTACTTC CASSTTGSYEQYF
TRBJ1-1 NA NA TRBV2 TGTGCCAGCAGTGGCCCGGGCGTCGCTGAAGCTTTCTTT CASSGPGVAEAFF
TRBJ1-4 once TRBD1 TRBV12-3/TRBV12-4 TGTGCCAGCAGCAGGGGGCCTAATGAAAAACTGTTTTTT CASSRGPNEKLFF
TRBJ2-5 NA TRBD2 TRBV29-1 TGCAGCGTTACCGGGACTAGCGGGGGGAAGACCCAGTACTTC CSVTGTSGGKTQYF
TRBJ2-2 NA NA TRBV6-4 TGTGCCAGCTCATCTCATCCCCCAGGGCAACTCACCGGGGAGCTGTTTTTT CASSSHPPGQLTGELFF
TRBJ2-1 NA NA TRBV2 TGTGCCAGCAGTGAATTAGGGACCGCTAACAATGAGCAGTTCTTC CASSELGTANNEQFF
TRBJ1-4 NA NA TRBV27 TGTGCCAGCAGTTTAGGGGTCAGGGGCAATGAAAAACTGTTTTTT CASSLGVRGNEKLFF
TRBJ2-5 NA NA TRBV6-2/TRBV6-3 TGTGCCAGCAGTTACGGTCTGACTAGTCGGCAAGAGACCCAGTACTTC CASSYGLTSRQETQYF
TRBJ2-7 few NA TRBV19 TGTGCCAGTAGTATTTTCTCTGCATTGGGGGGCTCCGAGCAGTACTTC CASSIFSALGGSEQYF
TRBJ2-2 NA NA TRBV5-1 TGCGCCAGCAGCTTGGGGACAGTCGGCGGGGAGCTGTTTTTT CASSLGTVGGELFF
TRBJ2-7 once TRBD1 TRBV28 TGTGCCAGCCGGGGACAGGGCCGACTCTACGAGCAGTACTTC CASRGQGRLYEQYF
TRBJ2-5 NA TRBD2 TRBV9 TGTGCCAGCAGCCGGCGGGAGGGCCGCGATGACACCCAGTACTTC CASSRREGRDDTQYF
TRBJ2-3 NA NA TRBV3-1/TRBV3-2 TGTGCCAGCAGCCAGTTACCGGGACTCTCCACAGATACGCAGTATTTT CASSQLPGLSTDTQYF
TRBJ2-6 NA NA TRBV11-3 TGTGCTCGGGGCCCTGGGGCCAACGTCCTGACTTTC CARGPGANVLTF
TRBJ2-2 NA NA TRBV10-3 TGTGCCACCCAGGATAGCCAGTCGAACACCGGGGAGCTGTTTTTT CATQDSQSNTGELFF
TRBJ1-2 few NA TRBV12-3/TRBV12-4 TGTGCCAGCAGTTTGACAGCCCCCTATGGCTACACCTTC CASSLTAPYGYTF
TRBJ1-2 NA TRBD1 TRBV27 TGTGCCAGCAGTTTATACAGGGGCGATGGCTACACCTTC CASSLYRGDGYTF
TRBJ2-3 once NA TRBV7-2 TGTGCCAGCAGCTTAGAAAGGGTTTTCACAGATACGCAGTATTTT CASSLERVFTDTQYF